A single sample is the source of the 29 T cell receptor beta chains below, sequenced in a study of cytomegalovirus exposure and HLA in healthy donors. Assay used: immunoSEQ multiplex PCR; TCRdb lists only in-frame clones, some missing. In the table there are about 330,000 clones, around 90% of which are singletons. Sequences were obtained from PBMCs. The origin of the receptors is a woman younger than 45 in good health and CMV-seropositive.

This chain uses TRBV5-1 with TRBJ2-1, with D possibly called TRBD1 or TRBD2 (5 bases each). V lost 3 bases to trimming and J lost 5 bases, with 15 bases between them. The CDR3 consists of 15 residues. From germline, CDR1 is SGHRS and CDR2 YFSETQ. CDR3 nucleotide sequence: TGCGCCAGCAGCTCCCGAGGGGTGCTCGACAATGAGCAGTTCTTC. Encoded protein: CASSSRGVLDNEQFF.

V is TRBV27 and J is TRBJ2-7, with D perhaps matching TRBD1 or TRBD2 (6 bases each). This CDR3 contains 15 residues. Trimming pared 1 base from V and 0 bases from J, leaving 10 bases between. CDR1 and CDR2 (germline): MNHEY, SMNVEV (reference sequence). CDR3 coding DNA: TGTGCCAGCAGTTTATGGGGGGCCCTCTCCTACGAGCAGTACTTC. Translating it yields CASSLWGALSYEQYF.

V usage is TRBV13 and J usage is TRBJ1-4; D is unresolved. The CDR3 is 15 residues long. Germline CDR1 is PRHDT and CDR2 is FYEKMQ (reference sequence). Trimming took 5 bases from V and 6 from J, leaving 16 bases between them. CDR3: CASSLRTGKDEKLFF. CDR3 nucleotides: TGTGCCAGCAGCCTAAGGACGGGGAAAGATGAAAAACTGTTTTTT.

About this clone itself: Distinct nucleotide sequences in the sample also encode this CDR3. The gene calls are TRBV27 and TRBJ2-6; no definite D call. The germline V and J ends were trimmed by 1 base and 1 base, with 2 bases remaining between them. The CDR3 has 14 amino acids. Germline V gene data show CDR1 as MNHEY and CDR2 as SMNVEV (reference sequence). CDR3 amino acids: CASSLLSGANVLTF. The CDR3 bases are TGTGCCAGCAGTTTATTGTCTGGGGCCAACGTCCTGACTTTC. Supplemented by reference TRBV27 and TRBJ2-6, the full variable domain reads EAQVTQNPRYLITVTGKKLTVTCSQNMNHEYMSWYRQDPGLGLRQIYYSMNVEVTDKGDVPEGYKVSRKEKRNFPLILESPSPNQTSLYFCASSLLSGANVLTFGAGSRLTVL.

The genes are TRBV28 and TRBJ2-5, with D tentatively TRBD1 (5 bases). V was cut by 8 bases and J by 4 bases, with 11 bases left in between. CDR3 length: 12 amino acids. The germline V gene encodes CDR1 MDHEN and CDR2 SYDVKM. The CDR3 bases are TGTGCCAGCGGGCAGGGCCTAGAGACCCAGTACTTC. Encoded protein: CASGQGLETQYF.

The chain links TRBV28 to TRBJ2-1, with a tentative D call TRBD1 (5 bases). Germline lookup yields CDR1 MDHEN and CDR2 SYDVKM. Trimming cost V 6 bases and J 5 bases, with 14 bases left between them. This CDR3 region has 14 residues. CDR3 sequence: CASRSTDTHNEQFF. CDR3 DNA: TGTGCCAGCAGATCGACAGATACGCACAATGAGCAGTTCTTC.

V and J are TRBV15 and TRBJ2-7; 9 bases agree with TRBD2. The length of the CDR3 is 19 residues. The V segment lost 0 bases and the J segment 0 bases; nucleotides outside the gene matches: 12. Germline CDR1 LNHNV, CDR2 YYDKDF (reference sequence). CDR3 loop: CATSRDVTSGNKSSYEQYF. The CDR3 DNA is TGTGCCACCAGCAGAGATGTGACTAGCGGAAATAAGAGCTCCTACGAGCAGTACTTC.

This chain links TRBV5-1 with TRBJ1-4; D is unclear. The CDR3 is made up of 14 amino acids. Trimming stripped 4 bases from V and 5 bases from J, with 12 bases between. Germline CDR1 SGHRS, CDR2 YFSETQ. CDR3 coding DNA: TGCGCCAGCAGCCCCGGGAGGAAAAATGAAAAACTGTTTTTT. Translating it yields CASSPGRKNEKLFF.

The chain links TRBV13 to TRBJ2-7; D is ambiguous. The germline gives CDR1 PRHDT, CDR2 FYEKMQ (reference sequence). The CDR3 has 11 amino acids. V lost 5 bases to trimming and J lost 3 bases, with 5 bases between them. CDR3 DNA sequence: TGTGCCAGCAGCCCCATCTACGAGCAGTACTTC. Protein product: CASSPIYEQYF.

The rearrangement links TRBV18 to TRBJ1-1, with TRBD1 matching 7 bases. Trimming cost V 4 bases and J 4 bases; bases outside gene matches: 3. CDR3 length equals 13 residues. The germline V gene encodes CDR1 KGHSH and CDR2 LQKENI. The CDR3 reads CASSRYRGTEAFF. CDR3 in DNA: TGTGCCAGCTCACGATACAGGGGCACTGAAGCTTTCTTT. The full variable domain, in which reference TRBV18 and TRBJ1-1 provide the parts outside the CDR3, is NAGVMQNPRHLVRRRGQEARLRCSPMKGHSHVYWYRQLPEEGLKFMVYLQKENIIDESGMPKERFSAEFPKEGPSILRIQQVVRGDSAAYFCASSRYRGTEAFFGQGTRLTVV.

The genes are TRBV28 and TRBJ1-2; tentative D call: TRBD1 (6 bases). Germline loops: CDR1 MDHEN, CDR2 SYDVKM. V dropped 8 bases and J dropped 7 bases, with 17 bases sitting between them. This CDR3 has 13 amino acids. CDR3 DNA: TGTGCCAGCCTCCGGGCGGGGGCCCTTGGCTACACCTTC. Protein sequence: CASLRAGALGYTF.

V usage is TRBV28 and J usage is TRBJ2-5; no definite D call. Trimming removed 1 base at V and 1 base at J, with 7 bases between. CDR3 length equals 14 residues. Per germline, CDR1 MDHEN and CDR2 SYDVKM. CDR3 sequence: CASSLSASQETQYF. CDR3 in DNA: TGTGCCAGCAGTTTATCCGCATCCCAAGAGACCCAGTACTTC.

The chain joins TRBV4-3 to TRBJ2-1; D possibly corresponds to TRBD2 (6 bases). The germline V gene has CDR1 LGHNA and CDR2 YSLEER. V was pared by 2 bases and J by 9 bases, with 11 bases between. The CDR3 covers 13 residues. CDR3 coding DNA: TGCGCCAGCAGCCAATACACTAGCTCTGAGCAGTTCTTC. Its protein product is CASSQYTSSEQFF.

The genes are TRBV30 and TRBJ1-3; the D gene is possibly TRBD1 (5 bases). Germline V lookup: CDR1 GTSNPN, CDR2 SVGIG (reference sequence). The ends were cut back, 0 bases at V and 2 bases at J, with 8 bases in the middle. The CDR3 is made up of 14 amino acids. CDR3 bases: TGTGCCTGGAGTGTACGAGGGGCTGGAAACACCATATATTTT. This codes for CAWSVRGAGNTIYF.

The rearrangement joins TRBV19 to TRBJ1-3, with D unresolved. CDR3 length: 12 residues. Trimming left V 3 bases short and J 4 bases short, with 4 bases between. Per the germline V gene, CDR1 is LNHDA and CDR2 is SQIVND (reference sequence). The CDR3 reads CASSISGNTIYF. CDR3 nucleotides: TGTGCCAGTAGTATTAGCGGAAACACCATATATTTT.

This clone was observed a single time. This rearrangement joins TRBV5-1 to TRBJ2-3; tentatively, D is TRBD1 (6 bases). Germline CDR1 reads SGHRS; CDR2 reads YFSETQ. The V end lost 4 bases, the J end lost 0 bases, and 27 bases lay between the germline ends. There are 20 residues in the CDR3. The CDR3 protein is CASSPWDTFGTRFSTDTQYF. The CDR3 DNA reads as TGCGCCAGCAGCCCTTGGGACACTTTCGGGACACGCTTTAGCACAGATACGCAGTATTTT.

The chain recombines TRBV4-3 with TRBJ2-7; 7 positions agree with TRBD1. Germline V gives CDR1 LGHNA, CDR2 YSLEER. This CDR3 has 14 amino acids. Unmatched junction bases numbered 4, after V lost 3 bases and J lost 2 bases. The DNA for the CDR3 is TGCGCCAGCAGCCAGACGACAGGGACCTACGAGCAGTACTTC. Its translation: CASSQTTGTYEQYF.

V gene TRBV29-1 combines with J gene TRBJ1-2; unclear D gene. V lost 5 bases and J 8 bases, leaving 18 bases between the germline ends. Germline CDR1 and CDR2: SQVTM and ANQGSEA. The CDR3 is 13 residues long. CDR3 DNA: TGCAGCGTTATCCAGGATTCGGGTCGGGGCTACACCTTC. It is translated as CSVIQDSGRGYTF.

This clone was observed once. In the same sample, other DNA sequences code for this CDR3. The rearrangement uses TRBV7-6 and TRBJ2-3; a weak D match, TRBD1 (5 bases). Germline V gene sequence: CDR1 SGHVS, CDR2 FNYEAQ. Deletions cut 3 bases from V and 0 bases from J, with 7 bases between. The CDR3 has 14 amino acids. The CDR3 sequence is CASSLGPSTDTQYF. CDR3 nucleotides: TGTGCCAGCAGCTTGGGGCCGAGCACAGATACGCAGTATTTT.

Only one count was recorded for this clone. This chain uses TRBV30 with TRBJ1-1; 8 positions match TRBD1. Germline V lookup: CDR1 GTSNPN, CDR2 SVGIG (reference sequence). CDR3 size: 12 residues. V dropped 3 bases and J dropped 6; count of bases not matched to a gene: 3. This chain's CDR3 is CAWSSGQAEAFF. CDR3 DNA sequence: TGTGCCTGGAGCTCGGGACAGGCTGAAGCTTTCTTT.

The chain uses TRBV4-2 and TRBJ2-7; TRBD1 aligns across 9 bases. V lost 1 base and J lost 2; bases outside the gene matches: 6. CDR1 is LGHNA, CDR2 YNFKEQ, per germline. This CDR3 is 16 amino acids long. The CDR3 DNA reads TGTGCCAGCAGCCAAGTCACAGGGGGCAACACCTACGAGCAGTACTTC. Its protein product is CASSQVTGGNTYEQYF.

The chain couples TRBV14 to TRBJ2-1, with TRBD2 matching over 13 bases. The length of the CDR3 is 16 residues. The J segment lost 6 bases and the V segment lost 3 bases, leaving 5 bases of the junction unmatched. Germline lookup yields CDR1 SGHDN and CDR2 FVKESK. In nucleotides, the CDR3 is TGTGCCAGCAGCCACCTAGGACTAGCGGGGGTCAATGAGCAGTTCTTC. This translates into CASSHLGLAGVNEQFF.

The V gene is TRBV7-3, the J gene TRBJ2-7; TRBD1 might be the D (6 bases). CDR3 length equals 14 residues. Trimming stripped 5 bases from V and 4 bases from J, with 15 bases between. Germline CDR1 is SGHTA and CDR2 is FQGTGA. The CDR3 loop is CASSASRGSYEQYF. CDR3 sequence (DNA): TGTGCCAGCAGCGCAAGTAGGGGGAGTTACGAGCAGTACTTC. Variable domain in full (rest from reference TRBV7-3 and TRBJ2-7): GAGVSQTPSNKVTEKGKYVELRCDPISGHTALYWYRQSLGQGPEFLIYFQGTGAADDSGLPNDRFFAVRPEGSVSTLKIQRTERGDSAVYLCASSASRGSYEQYFGPGTRLTVT.

This chain links TRBV9 with TRBJ2-3; 8 nucleotides line up with TRBD2. CDR3 length equals 17 residues. V shed 0 bases, J shed 5 bases, and the junction held 11 bases outside the gene matches. Germline assignment: CDR1 SGDLS and CDR2 YYNGEE. As DNA, the CDR3 is TGTGCCAGCAGCGTAGGGGTCGGGGGGGCAGGTGGAGATACGCAGTATTTT. This gives the protein CASSVGVGGAGGDTQYF. Complete variable domain (other parts from reference TRBV9 and TRBJ2-3): DSGVTQTPKHLITATGQRVTLRCSPRSGDLSVYWYQQSLDQGLQFLIQYYNGEERAKGNILERFSAQQFPDLHSELNLSSLELGDSALYFCASSVGVGGAGGDTQYFGPGTRLTVL.

V usage is TRBV5-1 and J usage is TRBJ2-3, with TRBD2 identical over 8 bases. Trimming cost V 0 bases and J 6 bases; bases outside gene matches: 12. CDR1 SGHRS and CDR2 YFSETQ come from the germline V gene. This CDR3 contains 17 residues. CDR3 loop: CASSLAAGLGSVDTQYF. The CDR3 DNA sequence: TGCGCCAGCAGCTTGGCCGCGGGACTAGGATCGGTGGATACGCAGTATTTT.

This clone was recorded many times. Here the CDR3 reads CASSQAKTGGTEAFF. CDR3 nucleotide sequence: TGTGCCAGCAGCCAAGCTAAGACAGGGGGAACTGAAGCTTTCTTT. The rearrangement links TRBV4-2 to TRBJ1-1, with TRBD1 matching over 9 bases. Germline lookup yields CDR1 LGHNA and CDR2 YNFKEQ. The CDR3 sequence is 15 residues long. V was pared by 1 base and J by 5 bases, with 5 bases of the junction left unmatched.

This chain joins TRBV7-2 and TRBJ2-1; D is ambiguous. Germline V CDR1 and CDR2: SGHTA, FQGNSA. The V and J ends lost 4 bases and 8 bases respectively, with 12 bases between them. The CDR3 spans 13 residues. The CDR3 nucleotides read TGTGCCAGCAGCTCTCAGGTAAACGATGAGCAGTTCTTC. It specifies CASSSQVNDEQFF.

The V call is TRBV30, the J call TRBJ1-3; D might be TRBD1 (6 bases). The CDR3 is made up of 14 amino acids. CDR1 is GTSNPN, CDR2 SVGIG, per germline (reference sequence). V was shortened by 2 bases and J by 2 bases, with 10 bases between the two germline ends. As DNA, the CDR3 is TGTGCCTGGAGTTGGAGGGGGGCTGGAAACACCATATATTTT. Translated, it gives CAWSWRGAGNTIYF.

This chain joins TRBV6-5 and TRBJ1-2, with D possibly matching TRBD1 (5 bases). V lost 0 bases to trimming and J lost 10 bases, with 15 bases between them. The germline V gene encodes CDR1 MNHEY and CDR2 SVGAGI. This CDR3 spans 14 amino acids. CDR3 DNA: TGTGCCAGCAGTTACTCTCGGGCAGGGCTTCTCTACACCTTC. Protein product: CASSYSRAGLLYTF.